The clone carrying this T cell receptor (beta chain) was seen a few times. One entry per CDR3 protein results from TCRdb running MiXCR on the 5' RACE reads. The sample lists 200,000 to 300,000 distinct CDR3 sequences, about 11% occurring once. The V gene's germline CDR1 is MNHNS and CDR2 SASEGT. The CDR3 is 16 residues long. Trimming at V came to 6 bases and at J to 0 bases, leaving 8 bases not matched to a gene. The data derive from a study of CD8 T cells in ankylosing spondylitis. This TCR was sampled from a male donor with ankylosing spondylitis or in good health (not recorded which). The source material was blood, either unsorted or a sorted T cell fraction (not recorded which). The rearrangement links TRBV6-1 to TRBJ1-5; 7 bases fit TRBD1. The CDR3 DNA is TGTGCCAGCAGGGGAGTCCAGGGGGTTAGCAATCAGCCCCAGCATTTT. Protein product: CASRGVQGVSNQPQHF.